This T cell receptor beta chain came from a study of OX40 agonist ivuxolimab in advanced cancers. Whole-study context: Prior anti-PD-1, anti-PD-L1 or anti-CTLA-4 therapy did not bar entry, and about 40% had some.

In the case of this clone: Its antigen is as yet unknown.

Autoimmune disease history or systemic immunosuppression meant exclusion. Sequencing was performed with immunoSEQ multiplex PCR; in TCRdb, only in-frame clones are kept and a portion is missing. The sample shows about 58,000 clones, about 86% of them seen only once. Study-wide results and caveats: CD4+ and CD8+ blood T cells expanded clonally by week 6 at 0.1 to 3.0 mg/kg.

The CDR3 is 12 residues long. CDR1 is SGHRS, CDR2 YFSETQ, per germline. Trimming removed 0 bases at V and 11 bases at J, with 6 bases between. This chain links TRBV5-1 with TRBJ1-6; D is possibly TRBD1 (5 bases). This material consisted of CD4+ or CD8+ T cells sorted from blood, taken in a trial of the OX40 agonist ivuxolimab. This receptor was obtained from an adult with an advanced solid tumor such as melanoma, head and neck, liver or kidney cancer. The CDR3 sequence: CASSLAGTPLHF. The CDR3 DNA reads as TGCGCCAGCAGCTTGGCAGGGACACCCCTCCACTTT. Complete variable domain (other parts from reference TRBV5-1 and TRBJ1-6): KAGVTQTPRYLIKTRGQQVTLSCSPISGHRSVSWYQQTPGQGLQFLFEYFSETQRNKGNFPGRFSGRQFSNSRSEMNVSTLELGDSALYLCASSLAGTPLHFGNGTRLTVT.